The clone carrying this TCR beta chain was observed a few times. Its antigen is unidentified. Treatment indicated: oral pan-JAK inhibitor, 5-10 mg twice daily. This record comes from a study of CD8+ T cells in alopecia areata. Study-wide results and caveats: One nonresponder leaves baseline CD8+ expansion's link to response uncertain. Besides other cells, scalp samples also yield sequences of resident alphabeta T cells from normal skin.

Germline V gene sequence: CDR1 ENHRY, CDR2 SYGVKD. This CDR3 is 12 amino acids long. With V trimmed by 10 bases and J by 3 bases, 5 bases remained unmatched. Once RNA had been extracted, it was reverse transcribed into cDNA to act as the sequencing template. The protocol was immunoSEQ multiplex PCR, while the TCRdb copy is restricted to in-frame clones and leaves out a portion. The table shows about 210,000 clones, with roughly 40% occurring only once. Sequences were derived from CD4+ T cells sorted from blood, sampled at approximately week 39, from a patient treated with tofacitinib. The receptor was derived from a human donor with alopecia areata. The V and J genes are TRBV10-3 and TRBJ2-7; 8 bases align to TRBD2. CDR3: CATSGSIYEQYF. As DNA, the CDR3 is TGTGCCACAAGCGGGAGTATCTACGAGCAGTACTTC.